This record concerns one TCR beta chain sequence. What it binds is not known. One junction end does not reproduce the germline sequence, and a read error may be involved. Among the patients, none had received any treatment before thyroid surgery. Looked up from germline, CDR1 is LGHNA and CDR2 is YNFKEQ. The CDR3 length is 18 residues. This record comes from a study of metastatic and nonmetastatic thyroid tumors. Overall study findings and caveats: According to reports, the diversity of TCR beta was significantly higher in malignant thyroid tumors than in benign nodules, and this held in both blood and tumor samples.

Per the authors' pipeline: Differences in CDR3 between clinicopathological groups were drawn on to build a classifier intended to discriminate distant-metastatic papillary thyroid cancer patients. TCRdb re-analyzed the PCR reads through MiXCR. What appears here as the V and J calls and clone size reflects TCRdb's work, not the paper's. Of roughly 16,000 clones detected, approximately 30% appear once; the ten largest clones hold roughly a tenth. This chain uses TRBV4-2 with TRBJ2-1; the match to TRBD2 covers 7 bases. Material: blood. This clonotype was sampled from a female donor with papillary thyroid cancer or a benign thyroid nodule (not recorded which). Some clones in this sample may be carry-over from other donors' samples. The CDR3 coding sequence is TGTGTCAGCAGCCAAGATCCCCTAAGCGGGACCTCCTACAATGAGCAGTTCTTC. Amino acid sequence: CVSSQDPLSGTSYNEQFF.